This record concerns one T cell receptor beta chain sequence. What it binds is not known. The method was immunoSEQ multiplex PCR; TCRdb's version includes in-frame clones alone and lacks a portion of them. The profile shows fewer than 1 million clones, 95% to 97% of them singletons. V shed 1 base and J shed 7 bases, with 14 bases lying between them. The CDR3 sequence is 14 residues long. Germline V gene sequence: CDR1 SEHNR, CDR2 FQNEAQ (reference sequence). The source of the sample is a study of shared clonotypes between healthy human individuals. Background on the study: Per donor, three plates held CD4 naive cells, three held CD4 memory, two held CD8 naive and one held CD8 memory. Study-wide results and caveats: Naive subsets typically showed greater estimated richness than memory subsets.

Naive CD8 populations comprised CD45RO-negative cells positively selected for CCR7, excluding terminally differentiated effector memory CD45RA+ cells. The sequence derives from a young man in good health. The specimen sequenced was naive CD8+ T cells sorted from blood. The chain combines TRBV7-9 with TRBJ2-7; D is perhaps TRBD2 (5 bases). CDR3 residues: CASSLEGVVEEQYF. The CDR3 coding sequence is TGTGCCAGCAGCTTAGAGGGAGTAGTTGAAGAGCAGTACTTC. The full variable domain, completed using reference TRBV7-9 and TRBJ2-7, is DTGVSQNPRHKITKRGQNVTFRCDPISEHNRLYWYRQTLGQGPEFLTYFQNEAQLEKSRLLSDRFSAERPKGSFSTLEIQRTEQGDSAMYLCASSLEGVVEEQYFGPGTRLTVT.